This is a list of T cell receptor beta chains from one sample in a study of T cell repertoires in cytomegalovirus infection. No antigen is known for these receptors. TCRdb ran MiXCR on the reads and lists one entry per CDR3 protein. In the table there are 830,000 or so distinct CDR3 sequences, roughly 33% of which are singletons. Here the sequenced sample was cultured CD8+ T cells from PBMCs, taken from culture after CMV antigen stimulation. The receptors here all came from a human donor in good health (CMV status not recorded). Some clones in this sample may be carry-over from other donors' samples. Both conserved end residues are part of each CDR3. D genes are given only for firm matches. Expanded clones are given a class, and other clones once, few, many or no size at all.

d_call j_call v_call clone_size cdr3_aa cdr3_nt
NA TRBJ1-2 TRBV10-3 NA CAISESTPPYYGYTF TGTGCCATCAGTGAGAGCACCCCACCTTATTATGGCTACACCTTC
NA TRBJ1-1 TRBV29-1 few CSVEWLLEAEPNTEAFF TGCAGCGTTGAATGGTTACTAGAAGCAGAGCCGAACACTGAAGCTTTCTTT
TRBD1 TRBJ1-2 TRBV27 NA CASSLTRDRSNYGYTF TGTGCCAGCAGTTTAACCCGGGACAGGTCGAACTATGGCTACACCTTC
NA TRBJ2-1 TRBV4-1 NA CASSHSTGNEQFF TGCGCCAGCAGCCACTCGACAGGAAATGAGCAGTTCTTC
TRBD2 TRBJ2-5 TRBV19 few CATTGAGVTQYF TGTGCCACCACGGGTGCGGGAGTGACCCAGTACTTC
TRBD1 TRBJ2-3 TRBV2 NA CASSEYRGGTDTQYF TGTGCCAGCAGTGAATACAGGGGCGGCACAGATACGCAGTATTTT
NA TRBJ2-2 TRBV27 NA CASSIEHTGELFF TGTGCCAGCAGTATAGAGCACACCGGGGAGCTGTTTTTT
NA TRBJ1-2 TRBV20-1 NA CSVGRGYGYTF TGCAGTGTGGGCAGGGGCTATGGCTACACCTTC
NA TRBJ2-5 TRBV5-1 NA CASGYQETQYF TGCGCCAGCGGGTACCAAGAGACCCAGTACTTC
NA TRBJ1-2 TRBV12-3/TRBV12-4 NA CASSYGGPDGYTF TGTGCCAGCAGTTATGGAGGTCCGGATGGCTACACCTTC
NA TRBJ2-6 TRBV6-4 NA CASSDSIRLLENVLTF TGTGCCAGCAGTGACTCGATACGGCTGCTCGAAAACGTCCTGACTTTC
NA TRBJ2-5 TRBV12-5 NA CASGRRDTQETQYF TGTGCTAGTGGCCGCCGGGACACACAAGAGACCCAGTACTTC
NA TRBJ2-7 TRBV19 NA CASSSSGTSGNEQYF TGTGCCAGTAGTTCATCCGGGACCTCAGGCAACGAGCAGTACTTC
NA TRBJ1-2 TRBV27 few CASSFTPTGGYTF TGTGCCAGCAGTTTTACCCCTACTGGGGGCTACACCTTC
TRBD2 TRBJ2-1 TRBV4-1 few CASSPPPGGPYNEQFF TGCGCCAGCAGCCCCCCGCCGGGGGGGCCCTACAATGAGCAGTTCTTC
NA TRBJ2-4 TRBV7-9 few CASSSADRAHKNIQYF TGTGCCAGCAGCTCAGCTGACCGGGCCCATAAAAACATTCAGTACTTC
TRBD1 TRBJ2-5 TRBV6-5 NA CASSSLRQGPRETQYF TGTGCCAGCAGTTCCCTGAGACAGGGGCCAAGGGAGACCCAGTACTTC
TRBD1 TRBJ1-1 TRBV15 NA CATSRDTTGKGDTEAFF TGTGCCACCAGCAGAGATACGACAGGGAAAGGGGACACTGAAGCTTTCTTT
NA TRBJ1-2 TRBV7-9 NA CASTPFYTF TGTGCCAGCACTCCCTTCTACACCTTC
TRBD1 TRBJ1-2 TRBV7-4 NA CAFGTGYVGYTF TGTGCCTTCGGGACAGGGTATGTTGGCTACACCTTC
TRBD1 TRBJ1-1 TRBV12-3/TRBV12-4 many CASSSGGMNTEAFF TGTGCCAGCAGTTCAGGGGGGATGAACACTGAAGCTTTCTTT
NA TRBJ1-2 TRBV14 NA CASSRGQLYGYTF TGTGCCAGCAGCCGGGGGCAGCTCTATGGCTACACCTTC
NA TRBJ1-1 TRBV7-9 many CASRPDSTEAFF TGTGCCAGCAGACCCGACTCTACCGAAGCTTTCTTT
TRBD1 TRBJ2-2 TRBV27 few CASSLLGGSGELFF TGTGCCAGCAGTTTATTAGGGGGCTCCGGGGAGCTGTTTTTT
NA TRBJ2-1 TRBV18 NA CASSRGGPGGEQFF TGTGCCAGCTCACGCGGGGGCCCGGGCGGTGAGCAGTTCTTC
TRBD1 TRBJ2-2 TRBV5-4 NA CASSFRDRGLYTGELFF TGTGCCAGCAGCTTCCGTGACAGGGGGCTTTACACCGGGGAGCTGTTTTTT
NA TRBJ1-5 TRBV7-2 NA CASSLEGTEPQHF TGTGCCAGCAGCTTAGAAGGGACGGAGCCCCAGCATTTT